The sequence of this TCR beta chain was determined in a study of blood T cell repertoires in COVID-19. Study-level information: The analysed material was cDNA or gDNA that came from T cells, B-cell-depleted T cells, or PBMCs.

Clones were sequenced by immunoSEQ multiplex PCR, and TCRdb holds only the in-frame ones, with some missing. The repertoire consists of under 200,000 clones, with around 90% occurring once and the leading ten covering roughly 26%. The CDR3 extends over 15 amino acids. Germline CDR1 SGDLS, CDR2 YYNGEE. V trimming: 5 bases; J trimming: 7 bases; junction bases outside the gene matches: 10. The chain has TRBV9 and TRBJ2-1; 9 nucleotides match TRBD1. The receptor comes from a man aged 60 to 69 with acute or convalescent COVID-19. Sequencing was done on a sample of peripheral blood. The CDR3 protein is CASSARTGDLNEQFF. The CDR3 coding sequence is TGTGCCAGCAGTGCTAGGACAGGGGATTTAAATGAGCAGTTCTTC.